This TCR beta chain was retrieved from a study of T cells in women clearing cervical HPV infection. About the study: With HLA typing for only a few women, HLA confounding remains possible.

In regard to this clone: Its antigen is undetermined. The read halts 3 residues ahead of the CDR3 end, with the missing end drawn from the germline J gene.

Study-level points and caveats: Cases carried less TRBV6-7 than controls: approximately 0.1% versus 0.16%.

The germline V gene encodes CDR1 SNHLY and CDR2 FYNNEI. V was pared by 7 bases and J by 6 bases, with 16 bases between. This CDR3 region has 14 residues. Some clones are missing from TCRdb's copy, which holds only in-frame ones; the method was immunoSEQ multiplex PCR. The sample features about 25,000 clones, with approximately 3.7% in its top ten. The rearrangement links TRBV2 to TRBJ1-5; D gene uncertain. The sequenced material came from blood buffy coat. The sequence was obtained from a woman aged 18 to 75 with a cervical HPV16 infection that either progressed to CIN3+ or cleared (not recorded which). The DNA read from the CDR3 is TGTGCCAGCAAGGACGGACTTGGGAGTCAGCCC. It encodes CASKDGLGSQP. The CDR3 in its entirety is CASKDGLGSQPQHF.